This T cell receptor (beta chain) came from a study of siplizumab effects on memory and regulatory T cells. Clones were sequenced by immunoSEQ multiplex PCR, and TCRdb holds only the in-frame ones, with some missing. The data show fewer than 85,000 clones, with more than 85% seen just once and around 18% held by the top ten. V lost 1 base to trimming and J lost 8 bases, with 12 bases between them. CDR1 is SGHVS and CDR2 is FNYEAQ in the germline V gene. This CDR3 has 15 residues. This receptor was taken from a human donor in good health. V and J are TRBV7-6 and TRBJ1-6; possible D gene TRBD1, 6 bases. The sequenced material came from CD8+ T cells sorted from blood. The CDR3 region is CASSLGGGPHSPLHF. In DNA form, the CDR3 reads TGTGCCAGCAGCTTAGGCGGGGGGCCTCATTCACCCCTCCACTTT.